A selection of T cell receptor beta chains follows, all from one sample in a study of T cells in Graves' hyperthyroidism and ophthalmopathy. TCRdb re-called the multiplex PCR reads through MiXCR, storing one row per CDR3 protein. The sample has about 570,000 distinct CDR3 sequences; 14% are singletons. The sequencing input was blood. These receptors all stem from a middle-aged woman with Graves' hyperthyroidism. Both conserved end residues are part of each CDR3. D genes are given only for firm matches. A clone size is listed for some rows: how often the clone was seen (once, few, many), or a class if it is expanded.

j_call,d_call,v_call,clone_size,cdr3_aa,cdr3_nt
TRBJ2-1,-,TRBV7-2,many,CASSLDNYNEQFF,TGTGCCAGCAGCTTAGACAATTACAATGAGCAGTTCTTC
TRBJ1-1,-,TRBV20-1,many,CSARARSGLAEAFF,TGCAGTGCTAGAGCCCGATCCGGTCTCGCTGAAGCTTTCTTT
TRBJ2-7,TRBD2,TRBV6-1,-,CASSWGTSGRGAYEQYF,TGTGCCAGCAGTTGGGGGACTAGCGGGAGGGGGGCCTACGAGCAGTACTTC
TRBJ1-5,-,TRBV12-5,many,CASGLGDSGNQPQHF,TGTGCTAGTGGTTTGGGCGACAGCGGCAATCAGCCCCAGCATTTT
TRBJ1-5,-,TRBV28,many,CASSLSTGTNSNQPQHF,TGTGCCAGCAGTCTCTCGACAGGTACTAATAGCAATCAGCCCCAGCATTTT
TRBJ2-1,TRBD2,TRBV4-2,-,CASSEALAGGPDEQFF,TGTGCCAGCAGTGAGGCACTAGCGGGAGGGCCGGATGAGCAGTTCTTC
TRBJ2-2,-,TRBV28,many,CASSRDLANTGELFF,TGTGCCAGCAGTCGGGACCTAGCGAACACCGGGGAGCTGTTTTTT
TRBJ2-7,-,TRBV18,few,CACSPADGPYEQYF,TGTGCCTGCTCACCAGCGGACGGCCCCTACGAGCAGTACTTC
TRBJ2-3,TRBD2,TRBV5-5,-,CASSQPTSAADTQYF,TGTGCCAGCAGCCAGCCGACTAGCGCGGCAGATACGCAGTATTTT
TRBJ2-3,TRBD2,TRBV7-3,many,CASSLRIAGGSTDTQYF,TGTGCCAGCAGCTTACGGATAGCGGGAGGTAGCACAGATACGCAGTATTTT
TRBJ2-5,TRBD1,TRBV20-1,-,CSARTGGKGETQYF,TGCAGTGCTAGGACAGGGGGTAAGGGGGAGACCCAGTACTTC
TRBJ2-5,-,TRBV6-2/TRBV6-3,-,CASSYSSKETQYF,TGTGCCAGCAGTTACTCTTCTAAAGAGACCCAGTACTTC
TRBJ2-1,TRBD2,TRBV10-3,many,CAISSGTSGDEQFF,TGTGCCATCAGTTCCGGGACTAGTGGGGATGAGCAGTTCTTC
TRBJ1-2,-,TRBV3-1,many,CASSQVDRYTF,TGTGCCAGCAGCCAAGTCGATCGCTACACCTTC
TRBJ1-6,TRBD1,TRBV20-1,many,CSAREQGGGNSPLHF,TGCAGTGCAAGGGAACAGGGGGGAGGTAATTCACCCCTCCACTTT
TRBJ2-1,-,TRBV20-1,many,CSARDSGRGPLDEQFF,TGCAGTGCTAGAGATAGTGGGCGGGGCCCATTGGATGAGCAGTTCTTC
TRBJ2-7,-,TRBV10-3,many,CAISESSGGRNEQYF,TGTGCCATCAGTGAGTCGAGCGGAGGACGAAACGAGCAGTACTTC
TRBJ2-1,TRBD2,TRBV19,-,CASSIGLAGDINEQFF,TGTGCCAGTAGTATAGGACTAGCGGGAGATATTAATGAGCAGTTCTTC
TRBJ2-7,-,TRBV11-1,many,CASSANLPYEQYF,TGTGCCAGCAGCGCCAACCTACCCTACGAGCAGTACTTC
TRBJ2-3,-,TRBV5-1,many,CASSLGTGRTDTQYF,TGCGCCAGCAGCTTGGGAACGGGACGCACAGATACGCAGTATTTT
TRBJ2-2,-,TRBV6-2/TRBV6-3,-,CASSYSTGAVTGELFF,TGTGCCAGCAGTTACTCGACGGGGGCCGTCACCGGGGAGCTGTTTTTT
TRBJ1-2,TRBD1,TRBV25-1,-,CASSPGGIYGYTF,TGTGCCAGCAGTCCAGGGGGCATCTATGGCTACACCTTC
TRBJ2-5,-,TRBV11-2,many,CASSLDPGSQETQYF,TGTGCCAGCAGCTTAGACCCGGGAAGTCAAGAGACCCAGTACTTC
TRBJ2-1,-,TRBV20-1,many,CSATKSSYNEQFF,TGCAGTGCAACCAAAAGCTCCTACAATGAGCAGTTCTTC
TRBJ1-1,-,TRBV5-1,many,CASSPQMGDTEAFF,TGCGCCAGCAGCCCACAGATGGGGGACACTGAAGCTTTCTTT
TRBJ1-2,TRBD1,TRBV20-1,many,CSAREGGQGNYGYTF,TGCAGTGCTAGAGAAGGGGGACAGGGGAACTATGGCTACACCTTC
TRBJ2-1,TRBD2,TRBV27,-,CASSGLAEAYNEQFF,TGTGCCAGCAGTGGTCTAGCGGAGGCCTACAATGAGCAGTTCTTC
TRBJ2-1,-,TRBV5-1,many,CASSRGYEQFF,TGCGCCAGCAGCAGAGGATATGAGCAGTTCTTC
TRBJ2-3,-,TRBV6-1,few,CASSEVPVGTDTQYF,TGTGCCAGCAGTGAAGTTCCTGTCGGCACAGATACGCAGTATTTT
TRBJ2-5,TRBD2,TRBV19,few,CASSPPGGGGRETQYF,TGTGCCAGTAGTCCCCCGGGGGGGGGAGGTCGAGAGACCCAGTACTTC
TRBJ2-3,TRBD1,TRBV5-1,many,CASSGGQGNNADTQYF,TGCGCCAGCAGCGGGGGACAGGGAAATAACGCAGATACGCAGTATTTT
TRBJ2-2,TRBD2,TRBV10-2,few,CASSDTKAGGPNTGELFF,TGCGCCAGCAGTGATACTAAAGCGGGAGGGCCGAACACCGGGGAGCTGTTTTTT
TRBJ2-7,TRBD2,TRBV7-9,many,CASSLAGLAVSYEQYF,TGTGCCAGCAGCTTAGCCGGTCTAGCGGTGTCCTACGAGCAGTACTTC
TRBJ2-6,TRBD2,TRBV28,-,CASSSLLAGLSGANVLTF,TGTGCCAGCAGTTCCCTACTAGCGGGATTGTCTGGGGCCAACGTCCTGACTTTC
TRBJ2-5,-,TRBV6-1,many,CASSDMQGWETQYF,TGTGCCAGCAGTGATATGCAGGGGTGGGAGACCCAGTACTTC
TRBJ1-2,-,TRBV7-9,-,CASSPEGGLNYGYTF,TGTGCCAGCAGCCCCGAGGGGGGCCTGAACTATGGCTACACCTTC
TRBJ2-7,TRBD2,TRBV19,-,CASSGLAGATYEQYF,TGTGCCAGTAGTGGCCTAGCGGGAGCGACCTACGAGCAGTACTTC
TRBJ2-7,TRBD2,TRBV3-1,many,CASSRKGTSGTYEQYF,TGTGCCAGCAGCCGAAAAGGGACTAGCGGAACCTACGAGCAGTACTTC
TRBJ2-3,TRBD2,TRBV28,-,CASSSLAGGGTDTQYF,TGTGCCAGCAGTTCACTAGCGGGAGGGGGCACAGATACGCAGTATTTT
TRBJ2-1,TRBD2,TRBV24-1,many,CATSDSNLAGRGGEQFF,TGTGCCACCAGTGATTCTAACCTAGCGGGAAGGGGGGGTGAGCAGTTCTTC
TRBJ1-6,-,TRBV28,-,CASSPPGHGDSPLHF,TGTGCCAGCAGTCCTCCGGGGCATGGGGATTCACCCCTCCACTTT
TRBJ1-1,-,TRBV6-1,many,CASTPGTLNTEAFF,TGTGCCAGTACACCCGGGACGCTTAACACTGAAGCTTTCTTT
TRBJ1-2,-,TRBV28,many,CASTSGTFRGYTF,TGTGCCAGCACCTCGGGGACGTTCCGCGGCTACACCTTC
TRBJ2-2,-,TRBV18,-,CASSPPTLGELFF,TGTGCCAGCTCACCCCCTACCCTCGGGGAGCTGTTTTTT
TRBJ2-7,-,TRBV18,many,CASSPRDGYEQYF,TGTGCCAGCTCACCCCGGGACGGCTACGAGCAGTACTTC
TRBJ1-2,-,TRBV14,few,CASSQDRNPVDGYTF,TGTGCCAGCAGCCAAGATCGAAACCCTGTGGACGGCTACACCTTC
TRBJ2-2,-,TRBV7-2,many,CASSANSGNTGELFF,TGTGCCAGCAGCGCCAATAGCGGGAACACCGGGGAGCTGTTTTTT
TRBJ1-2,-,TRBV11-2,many,CASSIGGRGGYTF,TGTGCCAGCAGCATAGGGGGGCGAGGTGGCTACACCTTC
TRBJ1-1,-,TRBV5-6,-,CASSLILEGQDTEAFF,TGTGCCAGCAGCTTGATTTTGGAGGGGCAAGACACTGAAGCTTTCTTT
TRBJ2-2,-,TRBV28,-,CASLGPNTGELFF,TGTGCCAGCTTAGGCCCCAACACCGGGGAGCTGTTTTTT
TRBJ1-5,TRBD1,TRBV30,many,CAWGTAPHQPQHF,TGTGCCTGGGGGACAGCCCCCCATCAGCCCCAGCATTTT
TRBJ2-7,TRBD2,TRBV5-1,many,CASSGLAGPRGYEQYF,TGCGCCAGCAGCGGGCTAGCGGGACCCCGGGGTTACGAGCAGTACTTC
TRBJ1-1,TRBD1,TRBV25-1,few,CASSGLQRTGYRNDLEAFF,TGTGCCAGCAGTGGCCTACAACGGACAGGGTACCGAAACGACCTTGAAGCTTTCTTT
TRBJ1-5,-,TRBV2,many,CASRQGYSNQPQHF,TGTGCCAGCAGGCAGGGATATAGCAATCAGCCCCAGCATTTT